This T cell receptor (beta chain) originates from a study of OX40 agonist ivuxolimab in advanced cancers. People who had autoimmune disease history or systemic immunosuppression were excluded. Assay: immunoSEQ multiplex PCR; the TCRdb copy retains only in-frame clones and omits some. Of tens of thousands of clones detected, about nine tenths appear once; the ten largest clones hold approximately 7%. The germline V gene has CDR1 LNHDA and CDR2 SQIVND (reference sequence). The CDR3 is 15 residues long. V lost 4 bases, J lost 3 bases, and 16 bases lay in between. This sequence joins TRBV19 and TRBJ2-7; no firm D call. The receptor was isolated from an adult with an advanced solid tumor such as melanoma, head and neck, liver or kidney cancer. This specimen consisted of CD4+ or CD8+ T cells sorted from blood, obtained in a trial of the OX40 agonist ivuxolimab. The CDR3: CASSTVGTRNYEQYF. As DNA, the CDR3 is TGTGCCAGTAGTACCGTGGGCACACGGAACTACGAGCAGTACTTC.